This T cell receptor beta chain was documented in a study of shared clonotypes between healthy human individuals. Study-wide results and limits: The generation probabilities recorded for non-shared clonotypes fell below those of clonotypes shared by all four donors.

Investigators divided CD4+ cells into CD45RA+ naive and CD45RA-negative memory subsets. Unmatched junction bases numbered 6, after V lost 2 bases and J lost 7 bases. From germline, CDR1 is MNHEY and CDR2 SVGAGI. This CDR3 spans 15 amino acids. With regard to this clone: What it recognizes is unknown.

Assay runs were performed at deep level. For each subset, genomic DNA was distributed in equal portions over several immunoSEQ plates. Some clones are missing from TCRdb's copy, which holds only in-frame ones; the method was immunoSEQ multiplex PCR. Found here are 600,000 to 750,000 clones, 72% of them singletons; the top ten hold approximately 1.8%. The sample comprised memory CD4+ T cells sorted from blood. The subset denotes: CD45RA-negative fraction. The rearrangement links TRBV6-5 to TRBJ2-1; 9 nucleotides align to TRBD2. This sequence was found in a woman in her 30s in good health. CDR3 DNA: TGTGCCAGCAGTTACGCGGGACTAGCTGGAAATGAGCAGTTCTTC. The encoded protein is CASSYAGLAGNEQFF.